The 12 T cell receptor beta chains given below trace back to one sample, sequenced in a study of a mutant IDH1 vaccine in newly diagnosed glioma. The time point: week 5, during vaccination. Vaccine doses each comprised 300 ug of mutant IDH1 20-mer peptide, with topical imiquimod. For these TCRs, the target antigens are not known. Produced via immunoSEQ multiplex PCR; TCRdb's table is partial and in-frame only. The sample has 45,000 to 60,000 clones, around 80% seen once; the top ten hold roughly 5.6%. The material was PBMCs, obtained from a glioma patient whose treatment included an IDH1 peptide vaccine. The source of these receptors is a man aged 45-65 years with glioma.

J is TRBJ2-7 and V is TRBV9; 14 bases fit TRBD2. Germline trimming cut 4 bases from V and 7 bases from J; bases unmatched to any gene: 7. Germline assignment: CDR1 SGDLS and CDR2 YYNGEE. The CDR3 is 15 residues long. The CDR3 sequence: CASSPRGTSGSEQYF. The CDR3 DNA follows: TGTGCCAGCAGCCCCCGGGGGACTAGCGGGAGTGAGCAGTACTTC.

The V call is TRBV27, the J call TRBJ1-2; TRBD1 is a possible D gene (6 bases). Germline V CDR1 and CDR2: MNHEY, SMNVEV (reference sequence). With 6 bases removed from V and 3 bases from J, the gap between germline ends came to 11 bases. The CDR3 is 13 residues long. Written as DNA, the CDR3 is TGTGCCAGCAGCCTGACAGGCGACTATGGCTACACCTTC. The encoded protein is CASSLTGDYGYTF.

The rearrangement links TRBV7-9 to TRBJ2-1; unclear D gene. Germline V gene lookup returns CDR1 SEHNR and CDR2 FQNEAQ (reference sequence). CDR3 length equals 14 residues. Trimming removed 5 bases from V and 2 bases from J, with 10 bases in between. CDR3 protein: CASSPRLAYNEQFF. CDR3 in DNA: TGTGCCAGCAGCCCCCGGTTGGCCTACAATGAGCAGTTCTTC.

The genes are TRBV5-1 and TRBJ2-3; D possibly corresponds to TRBD1 (6 bases). Trimming pared 4 bases from V and 2 bases from J, leaving 29 bases between. The CDR3 loop spans 20 amino acids. CDR1 is SGHRS and CDR2 is YFSETQ in the germline V gene. Written as DNA, the CDR3 is TGCGCCAGCAGCCCACTACCTGGACAGATTACCATTAGGGACACAGATACGCAGTATTTT. The encoded protein is CASSPLPGQITIRDTDTQYF.

The chain is built from TRBV18 and TRBJ2-5; D not certain. CDR1 is KGHSH, CDR2 LQKENI, per germline. The CDR3 is 13 amino acids. Trimming cost V 2 bases and J 4 bases, with 8 bases left between them. The CDR3 DNA is TGTGCCAGCTCACCAATCGTTGGAGAGACCCAGTACTTC. This gives the protein CASSPIVGETQYF. The entire variable domain, with the rest obtained from reference TRBV18 and TRBJ2-5, is as follows: NAGVMQNPRHLVRRRGQEARLRCSPMKGHSHVYWYRQLPEEGLKFMVYLQKENIIDESGMPKERFSAEFPKEGPSILRIQQVVRGDSAAYFCASSPIVGETQYFGPGTRLLVL.

The V call is TRBV6-6, the J call TRBJ2-5; no firm D call. The germline V gene has CDR1 MNHNY and CDR2 SVGAGI (reference sequence). Trimming took 3 bases from V and 5 from J, leaving 10 bases between them. This CDR3 is built from 13 residues. The CDR3 loop reads CASSYRVGETQYF. The CDR3 nucleotides read TGTGCCAGCAGTTATCGGGTGGGGGAGACCCAGTACTTC.

The J gene is TRBJ1-2, the V gene TRBV27, with D maybe TRBD1 (6 bases). Per germline, CDR1 MNHEY and CDR2 SMNVEV (reference sequence). The CDR3 has 13 amino acids. Trimming took 5 bases from V and 8 from J, leaving 15 bases between them. CDR3 amino acids: CASSRTARLGYTF. CDR3 DNA: TGTGCCAGCAGTCGGACAGCCCGATTAGGCTACACCTTC.

This clone was observed a few times. The sample holds other DNA sequences that translate to the same CDR3. The chain recombines TRBV9 with TRBJ2-2, with TRBD2 matching over 7 bases. Trimming cost V 0 bases and J 1 base; bases outside gene matches: 0. CDR1 and CDR2 from the germline V gene are SGDLS and YYNGEE. The CDR3 is 15 residues long. CDR3 amino acids: CASSVGGGNTGELFF. DNA for the CDR3: TGTGCCAGCAGCGTAGGCGGGGGGAACACCGGGGAGCTGTTTTTT. The whole variable domain, filled in from reference TRBV9 and TRBJ2-2, reads DSGVTQTPKHLITATGQRVTLRCSPRSGDLSVYWYQQSLDQGLQFLIQYYNGEERAKGNILERFSAQQFPDLHSELNLSSLELGDSALYFCASSVGGGNTGELFFGEGSRLTVL.

The V and J genes are TRBV5-4 and TRBJ2-5, with 14 nucleotides matching TRBD2. The CDR3 has 16 residues. J was trimmed by 4 bases and V by 3 bases; bases with no gene match: 5. Germline CDR1 is SGHNT and CDR2 is YYREEE (reference sequence). CDR3 residues: CASSWTSGGSVETQYF. CDR3 bases: TGTGCCAGCAGCTGGACTAGCGGGGGGTCGGTAGAGACCCAGTACTTC.

This chain uses TRBV29-1 with TRBJ1-3; the D is unclear. V was clipped by 7 bases and J by 0 bases, with 10 bases between them. CDR3 length: 13 amino acids. CDR1 SQVTM and CDR2 ANQGSEA come from the germline V gene. The DNA of the CDR3 is TGCAGCGCAGCAGCAAACTCTGGAAACACCATATATTTT. This translates into CSAAANSGNTIYF.

This rearrangement joins TRBV14 to TRBJ2-6, with 7 bases aligning to TRBD2. Per the germline V gene, CDR1 is SGHDN and CDR2 is FVKESK. The CDR3 runs 17 residues. V lost 3 bases and J lost 0; bases outside the gene matches: 5. The chain's CDR3 is CASSHWEGLSGANVLTF. CDR3 nucleotides: TGTGCCAGCAGCCACTGGGAGGGGCTCTCTGGGGCCAACGTCCTGACTTTC.

This sequence joins TRBV10-3 and TRBJ1-1; no reliable D call. From germline, CDR1 is ENHRY and CDR2 SYGVKD. The CDR3 is made up of 14 amino acids. The V gene lost 2 bases and the J gene lost 1 base, with 8 bases spanning the gap. CDR3 sequence: CAISEGSSNTEAFF. The CDR3 DNA reads TGTGCCATCAGTGAGGGCAGTTCGAACACTGAAGCTTTCTTT.